Sequencing of this T cell receptor (beta chain) was carried out in a study of cytomegalovirus exposure and HLA in healthy donors. The PCR was carried out with 60 Vbeta primers and 13 Jbeta primers. TCRdb's table, derived via immunoSEQ multiplex PCR, lists solely in-frame clones and lacks some. The sample includes 150,000 to 200,000 clones, 79% seen only once; the top ten take 2.1%. These donors, healthy bone marrow donors, were studied. With regard to this clone: Its antigen is not identified.

Study observations and caveats: A later analysis found that most CMV-associated TCR beta chains appeared HLA-restricted. A later analysis showed TCR association rates differing by HLA locus, peaking at DRB1 and lowest at HLA-C. Rarity held for most TCR sequences, but there were some public TCRs that occurred in many donors.

This sequence originates from a man between 40 and 49 years old in good health and CMV-seronegative. The specimen was PBMCs.

The CDR3 region is CASSPRSSGRGHEQYF. In DNA form, the CDR3 reads TGTGCCAGCAGTCCACGTTCGTCAGGGCGAGGCCACGAGCAGTACTTC. J is TRBJ2-7 and V is TRBV28; tentatively, D is TRBD1 (5 bases). V lost 5 bases and J 5 bases, leaving 22 bases between the germline ends. There are 16 residues in the CDR3. CDR1 and CDR2 (germline): MDHEN, SYDVKM.